Given below is one T cell receptor (beta chain) in context. The sample is drawn from a study of blood T cell repertoires in COVID-19. CDR3 size: 14 residues. With 2 bases clipped from V and 13 bases from J, the junction kept 12 bases outside the gene matches. Per the germline V gene, CDR1 is GTSNPN and CDR2 is SVGIG (reference sequence). In the authors' workflow: Researchers report that nucleated cell counts were estimated from reference gene primer amplification. TCRdb's table, derived via immunoSEQ multiplex PCR, lists solely in-frame clones and lacks some. V, J and clone size are those of that table, while D and trimming were read from the DNA. The repertoire has 78,000 or so clones, roughly 87% of them found once; the top ten carry more than 10%.

The sequencing input was peripheral blood. The gene calls are TRBV30 and TRBJ2-1, with 9 bases that match TRBD2. The TCR sequence derives from an elderly man with acute or convalescent COVID-19. The CDR3 coding sequence is TGTGCCTGGAGTCCGCGGGTCAGCGGGGGGACCCAGTTCTTC. Its translation: CAWSPRVSGGTQFF.